These 31 T cell receptor beta chains were all obtained from the same sample, sequenced in a study of shared clonotypes between healthy human individuals. Clones were read by immunoSEQ multiplex PCR, and TCRdb kept only the in-frame ones, dropping some. The data hold 2.3 million or so clones, with approximately 93% observed a single time. The sample taken for sequencing was naive CD4+ T cells from PBMCs. Subset here: CD45RA+ positively selected. These receptor sequences come from a man aged 18 to 35 in good health. Some clones in this sample may be carry-over from other donors' samples.

This chain connects TRBV27 to TRBJ2-7; maybe TRBD2 (5 bases). V lost 5 bases and J lost 2, with 13 bases in between. Looked up from germline, CDR1 is MNHEY and CDR2 is SMNVEV (reference sequence). The CDR3 consists of 14 residues. The CDR3 loop reads CASSRLPGTYEQYF. In DNA, the CDR3 is TGTGCCAGCAGTCGCCTACCCGGGACCTACGAGCAGTACTTC.

As to this clone: This sample includes further DNA sequences coding for the same CDR3. This sequence joins TRBV28 and TRBJ2-5; the D is unclear. Trimming pared 2 bases from V and 5 bases from J, leaving 6 bases between. Per germline, CDR1 MDHEN and CDR2 SYDVKM. This CDR3 is 12 amino acids long. The CDR3 nucleotides read TGTGCCAGCAGTTTAAGGCGGGAGACCCAGTACTTC. Its translation: CASSLRRETQYF.

The chain recombines TRBV29-1 with TRBJ2-1; 8 bases map to TRBD2. The CDR3 extends over 13 amino acids. Germline lookup yields CDR1 SQVTM and CDR2 ANQGSEA. Here the CDR3 reads CTFSGNVVDEQFF. CDR3 coding DNA: TGCACCTTTAGCGGGAATGTAGTCGATGAGCAGTTCTTC.

The chain joins TRBV30 to TRBJ2-2; D gene unclear. CDR1 and CDR2 from the germline V gene are GTSNPN and SVGIG (reference sequence). The CDR3 extends over 14 amino acids. The V end was cut by 3 bases, the J end by 1 base, with 9 bases between. The CDR3 sequence is CAWSPTRNTGELFF. CDR3 bases: TGTGCCTGGAGCCCAACCCGGAACACCGGGGAGCTGTTTTTT.

This clone was counted only a few times. The chain joins TRBV27 to TRBJ2-7; D not resolved. Germline CDR1 reads MNHEY; CDR2 reads SMNVEV (reference sequence). The V end lost 0 bases, the J end lost 3 bases, and 6 bases lay between the germline ends. This CDR3 comprises 13 residues. The chain's CDR3 is CASSLSPVYEQYF. In DNA form, the CDR3 reads TGTGCCAGCAGTTTATCTCCCGTCTACGAGCAGTACTTC.

The V call is TRBV5-5, the J call TRBJ1-1, with D unresolved. The V gene's germline CDR1 is SGHKS and CDR2 YYEKEE (reference sequence). The V end was cut by 4 bases, the J end by 10 bases, with 20 bases between. The length of the CDR3 is 14 residues. The CDR3 region has the DNA TGTGCCAGCAGCCGCGTGTTATCGGATCTCGGAGCTTTCTTT. It translates to CASSRVLSDLGAFF.

The chain is built from TRBV2 and TRBJ2-2, with D possibly being TRBD1 or TRBD2 (5 bases each). This CDR3 has 15 amino acids. Germline V gene data show CDR1 as SNHLY and CDR2 as FYNNEI. Trimming left V 7 bases short and J 2 bases short, with 14 bases between. CDR3 protein: CASTADTPNTGELFF. As DNA, the CDR3 is TGTGCCAGCACAGCGGACACTCCTAACACCGGGGAGCTGTTTTTT.

J is TRBJ1-2 and V is TRBV19, with 7 bases identical to TRBD1. J was trimmed by 4 bases and V by 5 bases; bases with no gene match: 10. Looked up from germline, CDR1 is LNHDA and CDR2 is SQIVND (reference sequence). CDR3 length equals 15 residues. Written as DNA, the CDR3 is TGTGCCAGTAGTGGTCCGACAGGGCCAACCTATGGCTACACCTTC. Its protein is CASSGPTGPTYGYTF.

This clone occurred a few times. The chain employs TRBV19 and TRBJ1-1; no firm D call. The CDR3 is 14 amino acids. CDR1 and CDR2 from the germline V gene are LNHDA and SQIVND (reference sequence). The V gene lost 9 bases and the J gene lost 9 bases, with 23 bases spanning the gap. CDR3 in amino acids: CASSWWGTGPQAFF. CDR3 sequence (DNA): TGTGCCAGCAGTTGGTGGGGAACCGGGCCCCAAGCTTTCTTT.

The chain recombines TRBV29-1 with TRBJ2-1, with 8 bases identical to TRBD2. J was trimmed by 6 bases and V by 4 bases; bases with no gene match: 8. The germline gives CDR1 SQVTM, CDR2 ANQGSEA. This CDR3 contains 14 residues. DNA for the CDR3: TGCAGCGTTGTTAGCGGGGACCCCGGCAATGAGCAGTTCTTC. Protein: CSVVSGDPGNEQFF.

The V and J genes are TRBV5-1 and TRBJ2-3; D remains unclear. CDR1 and CDR2 (germline): SGHRS, YFSETQ. V was shortened by 2 bases and J by 4 bases, with 11 bases between the two germline ends. The CDR3 covers 14 residues. As DNA, the CDR3 is TGCGCCAGCAGCTTTGGTGGGGATTCAGATACGCAGTATTTT. It translates to CASSFGGDSDTQYF.

This chain links TRBV29-1 with TRBJ2-3, with 8 nucleotides matching TRBD1. Germline CDR1 reads SQVTM; CDR2 reads ANQGSEA. V trimming: 4 bases; J trimming: 4 bases; junction bases outside the gene matches: 7. CDR3 size: 14 residues. CDR3 sequence reads: CSVGGQGGADTQYF. CDR3 sequence (DNA): TGCAGCGTTGGCGGACAGGGTGGGGCAGATACGCAGTATTTT.

The chain carries TRBV5-1 and TRBJ2-5, with D perhaps being TRBD1 or TRBD2 (7 bases each). Germline V gene sequence: CDR1 SGHRS, CDR2 YFSETQ. The CDR3 runs 15 residues. Trimming took off 6 bases at V and 3 bases at J, with 18 bases between the two ends. CDR3 sequence (DNA): TGCGCCAGCACCCGACAGGGTCTAGCGGAAGAGACCCAGTACTTC. Its protein product is CASTRQGLAEETQYF.

V usage is TRBV27 and J usage is TRBJ2-7, with a possible D match to TRBD1 (6 bases). CDR1 and CDR2 (germline): MNHEY, SMNVEV (reference sequence). V was trimmed by 6 bases and J by 3 bases, leaving 21 bases between them. The CDR3 consists of 16 residues. CDR3 in amino acids: CASRLGRVQGYYEQYF. The CDR3 coding sequence is TGTGCCAGCAGACTGGGCCGCGTACAGGGTTACTACGAGCAGTACTTC.

The chain links TRBV5-6 to TRBJ2-7; perhaps TRBD1 as D (6 bases). The CDR3 has 13 amino acids. V was clipped by 0 bases and J by 3 bases, with 7 bases between them. The V gene's germline CDR1 is SGHDT and CDR2 YYEEEE. CDR3 sequence reads: CASSLGQDYEQYF. The CDR3 DNA reads as TGTGCCAGCAGCTTGGGACAGGACTACGAGCAGTACTTC.

V is TRBV5-5 and J is TRBJ2-3, with 9 bases lining up with TRBD2. Unmatched junction bases numbered 3, after V lost 4 bases and J lost 6 bases. There are 13 residues in the CDR3. The germline V gene encodes CDR1 SGHKS and CDR2 YYEKEE (reference sequence). The CDR3 DNA reads as TGTGCCAGCAGCCCCACTAGCGGGGATACGCAGTATTTT. Its protein is CASSPTSGDTQYF.

The sample holds one count of this clone. The chain couples TRBV7-3 to TRBJ2-2, with TRBD2 identical over 12 bases. This CDR3 has 18 amino acids. Germline assignment: CDR1 SGHTA and CDR2 FQGTGA. The trim removed 4 bases at V and 6 bases at J, leaving 12 bases unmatched. The CDR3 DNA reads TGTGCCAGCAGCTCCACCCTACTAGCGGGAGGCCGTGCCGGGGAGCTGTTTTTT. Protein product: CASSSTLLAGGRAGELFF.

The V gene is TRBV6-6, the J gene TRBJ1-4, with D unclear. In germline, CDR1 is MNHNY, CDR2 SVGAGI (reference sequence). The CDR3 length is 12 residues. Trimming pared 5 bases from V and 8 bases from J, leaving 9 bases between. CDR3 nucleotides: TGTGCCAGCAGTACTGGTCGGGAAAAACTGTTTTTT. This translates into CASSTGREKLFF.

This clone has a single count. The gene calls are TRBV6-6 and TRBJ1-1, with D possibly TRBD1 on 6 matching bases. Germline V gives CDR1 MNHNY, CDR2 SVGAGI (reference sequence). V was trimmed by 0 bases and J by 8 bases, leaving 16 bases between them. The CDR3 is made up of 15 amino acids. CDR3: CASSYSTRGDSEAFF. The CDR3 nucleotides are TGTGCCAGCAGTTACTCGACCAGGGGTGATTCCGAAGCTTTCTTT.

This clone has only one observation. The V gene is TRBV5-1, the J gene TRBJ2-7; D is undetermined. Trimming stripped 5 bases from V and 2 bases from J, with 11 bases between. Germline CDR1 and CDR2: SGHRS and YFSETQ. The CDR3 is made up of 13 amino acids. Here the CDR3 DNA reads TGCGCCAGCAGTGGTCGCAGGACCTACGAGCAGTACTTC. Amino acids: CASSGRRTYEQYF.

This sequence joins TRBV5-6 and TRBJ2-1, with unresolved D. Germline CDR1 is SGHDT and CDR2 is YYEEEE. This CDR3 comprises 15 residues. V was shortened by 3 bases and J by 0 bases, with 10 bases between the two germline ends. The CDR3 nucleotides are TGTGCCAGCAGCTATGGCAGTCGCTCCTACAATGAGCAGTTCTTC. This sequence encodes CASSYGSRSYNEQFF.

The gene calls are TRBV7-6 and TRBJ1-3, with D tentatively TRBD1 (5 bases). V gave up 5 bases and J gave up 0 bases, with 17 bases separating them. This CDR3 is 17 amino acids long. Germline V CDR1 and CDR2: SGHVS, FNYEAQ. CDR3 nucleotides: TGTGCCAGCAGCGGAGCCGCCCAGGGCCTCTCTGGAAACACCATATATTTT. It specifies CASSGAAQGLSGNTIYF.

V gene TRBV2 combines with J gene TRBJ2-7; D uncertain. Germline V gives CDR1 SNHLY, CDR2 FYNNEI. V lost 6 bases, J lost 2 bases, and 8 bases lay in between. The CDR3 totals 12 residues. CDR3: CASRAEAYEQYF. CDR3 DNA: TGTGCCAGCAGGGCCGAGGCCTACGAGCAGTACTTC.

The CDR3 loop is CASSIPRTGSQGGYTF. Here the CDR3 DNA reads TGTGCCAGTAGTATCCCCAGGACCGGGAGCCAGGGAGGCTACACCTTC. This chain links TRBV19 with TRBJ1-2; perhaps TRBD1 as D (5 bases). V lost 3 bases and J 8 bases, leaving 22 bases between the germline ends. The CDR3 contains 16 residues. Germline CDR1 is LNHDA and CDR2 is SQIVND (reference sequence).

The V and J genes are TRBV30 and TRBJ2-7; 9 bases are shared with TRBD1. The trim removed 2 bases at V and 3 bases at J, leaving 5 bases unmatched. CDR3 length: 14 amino acids. Germline V gene lookup returns CDR1 GTSNPN and CDR2 SVGIG (reference sequence). CDR3 protein: CAWSLDRGGYEQYF. Here the CDR3 DNA reads TGTGCCTGGAGTCTCGACAGGGGGGGCTACGAGCAGTACTTC.

This rearrangement joins TRBV27 to TRBJ1-5, with 8 bases lining up with TRBD1. J was trimmed by 5 bases and V by 4 bases; bases with no gene match: 7. CDR3 length equals 15 residues. Germline CDR1 is MNHEY and CDR2 is SMNVEV (reference sequence). DNA of the CDR3: TGTGCCAGCAGTTGGAACGGACAGGGAGATCAGCCCCAGCATTTT. This codes for CASSWNGQGDQPQHF.

The CDR3 sequence: CASSLAGGAYEQYF. The CDR3 DNA reads TGTGCCAGCAGCTTAGCGGGAGGGGCCTACGAGCAGTACTTC. This sequence joins TRBV5-6 and TRBJ2-7; 10 nucleotides line up with TRBD2. There are 14 residues in the CDR3. Germline CDR1 is SGHDT and CDR2 is YYEEEE. The J segment lost 2 bases and the V segment lost 2 bases, leaving 1 base of the junction unmatched.

This chain joins TRBV7-2 and TRBJ2-3, with D possibly matching TRBD1 (6 bases). The V end lost 8 bases, the J end lost 0 bases, and 15 bases lay between the germline ends. From germline, CDR1 is SGHTA and CDR2 FQGNSA. CDR3 length: 15 amino acids. CDR3 DNA sequence: TGTGCCAGCTCCTATGACAGGCCTAGCACAGATACGCAGTATTTT. Amino acids: CASSYDRPSTDTQYF.

The genes are TRBV10-3 and TRBJ2-7; tentatively, D is TRBD2 (5 bases). The CDR3 totals 17 residues. V lost 2 bases and J lost 0, with 17 bases in between. From germline, CDR1 is ENHRY and CDR2 SYGVKD. CDR3: CAISEGVGSASSYEQYF. The DNA of the CDR3 is TGTGCCATCAGTGAGGGTGTCGGTAGCGCCAGCTCCTACGAGCAGTACTTC.

This chain joins TRBV7-9 and TRBJ2-3; no clear D. Between the trimmed V and J ends, which lost 3 bases and 0 bases, there was a span of 10 bases. This CDR3 has 15 residues. Germline assignment: CDR1 SEHNR and CDR2 FQNEAQ (reference sequence). CDR3 loop: CASSLESTSTDTQYF. CDR3 DNA: TGTGCCAGCAGCTTGGAGTCGACAAGCACAGATACGCAGTATTTT.

This chain joins TRBV21-1 and TRBJ1-5. TRBV21-1 is a known pseudogene. The CDR3 sequence is 14 residues long. The CDR3 sequence is CASSNKGGKQPQHF. The CDR3 DNA is TGTGCCAGCAGCAATAAAGGGGGGAAGCAGCCCCAGCATTTT.